This TCR beta chain derives from a study of shared clonotypes between healthy human individuals. The table came from immunoSEQ multiplex PCR; TCRdb's copy has only in-frame clones and leaves some out. The sample carries roughly 490,000 clones, approximately 80% recorded once. The sample holds a few counts of this clone. Germline V CDR1 and CDR2: GTSNPN, SVGIG (reference sequence). The CDR3 loop spans 15 amino acids. Trimming shortened V by 1 base and J by 0 bases, and 10 bases separated the two germline ends. The sample comprised PBMCs. The gene calls are TRBV30 and TRBJ1-5; no clear D gene. The sequence derives from a woman aged 40-49 years in good health. Some clones in this sample may be carry-over from other donors' samples. For the CDR3, the DNA is TGTGCCTGGAGTGGGAGACAATTTAGCAATCAGCCCCAGCATTTT. It encodes CAWSGRQFSNQPQHF. The full variable domain, its missing parts supplied by reference TRBV30 and TRBJ1-5, is SQTIHQWPATLVQPVGSPLSLECTVEGTSNPNLYWYRQAAGRGLQLLFYSVGIGQISSEVPQNLSASRPQDRQFILSSKKLLLSDSGFYLCAWSGRQFSNQPQHFGDGTRLSIL.